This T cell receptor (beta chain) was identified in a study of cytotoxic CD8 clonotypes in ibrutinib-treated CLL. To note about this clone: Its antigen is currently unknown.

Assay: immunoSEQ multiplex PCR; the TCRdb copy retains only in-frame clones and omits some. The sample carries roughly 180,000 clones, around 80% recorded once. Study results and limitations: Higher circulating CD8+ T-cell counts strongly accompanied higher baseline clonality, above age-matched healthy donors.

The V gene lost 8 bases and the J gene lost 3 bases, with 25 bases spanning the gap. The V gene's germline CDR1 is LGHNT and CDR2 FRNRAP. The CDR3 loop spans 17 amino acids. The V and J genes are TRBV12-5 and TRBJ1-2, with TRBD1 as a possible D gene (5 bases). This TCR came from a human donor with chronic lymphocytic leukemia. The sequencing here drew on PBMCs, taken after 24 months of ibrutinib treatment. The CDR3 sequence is CASSSQKGLLNHYGYTF. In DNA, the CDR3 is TGTGCTAGTTCCTCCCAGAAGGGACTCCTGAACCACTATGGCTACACCTTC.